The clone carrying this TCR beta chain was seen a few times. Its antigen is currently unknown. Expressed TCRB transcripts got sequenced, as all isolated RNA was reverse transcribed. TCRdb keeps only in-frame clones here, not all; method: immunoSEQ multiplex PCR. The sample has 680,000 or so clones, about an eighth seen once. V was pared by 3 bases and J by 1 base, with 6 bases between. Germline values: CDR1 GTSNPN, CDR2 SVGIG (reference sequence). This CDR3 is 13 amino acids long. This entry is derived from a study of beta chain features in type 1 diabetes. Study as a whole: Cell yields, age and gender were similar between patients and healthy donors. Study-wide findings and caveats: At VDJ recombination sites, type 1 diabetes patients had fewer insertions and more deleted nucleotides. TCRB CDR3s from Type 1 diabetes patients were moderately but significantly shorter in all four CD4+ subsets.

The chain employs TRBV30 and TRBJ2-2, with D maybe TRBD1 (6 bases). The sequencing sample was made of naive CD4+ T cells from blood. The receptor comes from a man between 18 and 35 years old with type 1 diabetes. The CDR3 bases are TGTGCCTGGAGGACAGGGAACACCGGGGAGCTGTTTTTT. It codes for CAWRTGNTGELFF.